This T cell receptor beta chain originates from a study of blood T cell repertoires in COVID-19. Study summary: COVID-19 samples collected from the United States, Italy and Spain covered acute and convalescent phases. PBMCs, B-cell-depleted T cells, or T cells were the source of the cDNA or gDNA that made up the material.

The V end lost 5 bases, the J end lost 3 bases, and 16 bases lay between the germline ends. The germline V gene has CDR1 MNHEY and CDR2 SVGAGI. CDR3 length equals 15 residues. How the authors handled the data: The authors estimated nucleated cell counts from reference gene primer amplification. Assay: immunoSEQ multiplex PCR; the TCRdb copy retains only in-frame clones and omits some. The DNA gave D and trimming, while V, J and clone size come from that table. The sample records 250,000 or so clones, about nine tenths being singletons. Seattle patient enrollment occurred during active infection, with longitudinal follow-up thereafter.

The chain joins TRBV6-5 to TRBJ1-1, with D tentatively TRBD1 (6 bases). This TCR derives from a man aged 25 to 40 with COVID-19, enrolled during active disease. Sequencing was done on a sample of peripheral blood. In DNA form, the CDR3 reads TGTGCCAGCAGTCCCCAGGGGCAGAGGTACACTGAAGCTTTCTTT. Amino acid sequence: CASSPQGQRYTEAFF.